The rows below give T cell receptor beta chains drawn from one sample of a study. One entry per CDR3 protein results from TCRdb running MiXCR on the reads. This table has 3,000 to 3,500 distinct CDR3 sequences, 9.8% appearing once. What was sequenced was CD4+ T cells from synovial fluid. The receptors shown here come from a human donor with rheumatoid arthritis. Both conserved end residues are part of each CDR3.

TRBV7-2	CASSLVEGGDTQYF
TRBV20-1	CSARDPGGDLENEQFF
TRBV7-9	CASSIYDYNEQFF
TRBV7-2	CASSSRGSTGELFF
TRBV20-1	CSASVGTGVSEQYF
TRBV20-1	CSAAEGTASQETQYF
TRBV29-1	CSVGTTLNYGYTF
TRBV6-5	CASSPTTGWLYEQYF
TRBV20-1	CSASQGQSEQYF
TRBV12-3/TRBV12-4	CASSLSSGRIGELFF
TRBV21-1	CASRQENTEAFF
TRBV30	CAWRGPGYEQYF
TRBV9	CASSVGLGTDTQYF
TRBV28	CASSLMSTSTDTQYF
TRBV20-1	CSARDLGIGNQETQYF
TRBV7-9	CASSYRGRNTQYF
TRBV5-1	CASSPPWGGEQFF
TRBV15	CATSRRTGPYQETQYF
TRBV20-1	CSAPRLAGGVGEQFF